The 16 T cell receptor beta chains reported below all come from one sample, sequenced in a study of OX40 agonist ivuxolimab in advanced cancers. The assay was immunoSEQ multiplex PCR, and TCRdb's table has in-frame clones only and misses some. Of tens of thousands of clones in the sample, roughly nine tenths were seen once. The starting material was CD4+ or CD8+ T cells sorted from blood, obtained in a trial of the OX40 agonist ivuxolimab. The origin of the receptors is an adult with an advanced solid tumor such as melanoma, head and neck, liver or kidney cancer.

This clone was seen more than once but under ten times. The rearrangement links TRBV5-1 to TRBJ2-2; 11 bases are a match to TRBD2. The CDR3 has 16 amino acids. V trimming: 4 bases; J trimming: 6 bases; junction bases outside the gene matches: 8. The germline CDR1 and CDR2 sequences are SGHRS and YFSETQ. The CDR3 DNA sequence: TGCGCCAGCAGCCCTACACTAGCGGGGGTTTCCGGGGAGCTGTTTTTT. Protein: CASSPTLAGVSGELFF.

This chain connects TRBV5-1 to TRBJ1-2; 12 positions agree with TRBD1. The CDR3 runs 14 residues. V shed 3 bases and J 8 bases; nucleotides not matched to a gene: 5. CDR1 is SGHRS, CDR2 YFSETQ, per germline. Here the CDR3 DNA reads TGCGCCAGCAGCTCGGGACAGGGGGCGGAAGGCTACACCTTC. This encodes CASSSGQGAEGYTF.

The sample holds one count of this clone. The chain joins TRBV28 to TRBJ1-2; D may be TRBD1 (5 bases). V lost 5 bases and J lost 4, with 8 bases in between. The CDR3 length is 12 residues. Germline CDR1 MDHEN, CDR2 SYDVKM. CDR3 bases: TGTGCCAGCAGTGGGGGGGGCTATGGCTACACCTTC. Translating gives CASSGGGYGYTF.

A note on this clone: The junction shows a germline mismatch at one end, possibly a read error. The J gene is TRBJ2-1, the V gene TRBV5-4, with D unresolved. The CDR3 is 13 residues long. Germline CDR1 reads SGHNT; CDR2 reads YYREEE (reference sequence). Written as DNA, the CDR3 is TGTGCCAGCAGTTTGGGATCTAGTCCCAAGCAGTTCTTC. It codes for CASSLGSSPKQFF.

The chain combines TRBV14 with TRBJ2-1; TRBD2 matches 8 bases. Per germline, CDR1 SGHDN and CDR2 FVKESK. After removal of 2 bases from V and 5 bases from J, the junction contained 5 bases not matched to a gene. The CDR3 contains 15 residues. CDR3 DNA: TGTGCCAGCAGCCAACCGGGACTAGTCGACAATGAGCAGTTCTTC. This translates into CASSQPGLVDNEQFF. Drawing the rest from reference TRBV14 and TRBJ2-1, the complete variable domain is EAGVTQFPSHSVIEKGQTVTLRCDPISGHDNLYWYRRVMGKEIKFLLHFVKESKQDESGMPNNRFLAERTGGTYSTLKVQPAELEDSGVYFCASSQPGLVDNEQFFGPGTRLTVL.

The rearrangement links TRBV7-6 to TRBJ2-6, with D tentatively TRBD1 or TRBD2 (6 bases each). The CDR3 totals 17 residues. The germline V gene encodes CDR1 SGHVS and CDR2 FNYEAQ. The V and J ends lost 5 bases and 4 bases respectively, with 18 bases between them. CDR3 in amino acids: CASSPRGGLHGANVLTF. CDR3 nucleotides: TGTGCCAGCAGCCCCCGTGGGGGGCTGCACGGGGCCAACGTCCTGACTTTC.

This rearrangement joins TRBV5-1 to TRBJ2-1; no reliable D call. CDR3 length: 15 residues. Germline CDR1 reads SGHRS; CDR2 reads YFSETQ. Trimming shortened V by 0 bases and J by 8 bases, and 15 bases separated the two germline ends. The CDR3 reads CASSLAEERVDEQFF. Here the CDR3 DNA reads TGCGCCAGCAGCTTGGCCGAAGAAAGGGTAGATGAGCAGTTCTTC.

The CDR3 bases are TGTGCCAGCAGCCCCTGGACAGCGAACACCGGGGAGCTGTTTTTT. Its translation: CASSPWTANTGELFF. V is TRBV6-5 and J is TRBJ2-2; maybe TRBD1 (6 bases). The CDR3 spans 15 residues. Germline-derived CDR1 and CDR2 are MNHEY and SVGAGI. V was pared by 6 bases and J by 0 bases, with 11 bases between.

The chain is built from TRBV5-4 and TRBJ2-1; TRBD2 matches at 7 bases. The CDR3 length is 16 residues. Germline loops: CDR1 SGHNT, CDR2 YYREEE (reference sequence). Trimming cost V 0 bases and J 5 bases; bases outside gene matches: 8. The DNA of the CDR3 is TGTGCCAGCAGCTTGGAAGCGGGGATACGCCACAATGAGCAGTTCTTC. This encodes CASSLEAGIRHNEQFF.

The V gene is TRBV2, the J gene TRBJ1-5; D gene uncertain. V lost 6 bases, J lost 4 bases, and 16 bases lay in between. There are 15 residues in the CDR3. The germline V gene encodes CDR1 SNHLY and CDR2 FYNNEI. As DNA, the CDR3 is TGTGCCAGCAGCGGGTTAAACTCCCCTAATCAGCCCCAGCATTTT. Translated, it gives CASSGLNSPNQPQHF.

With respect to this clone: One end of the junction fails to match germline, which may point to a read error. CDR3 sequence (DNA): TGTGCTAGCAGCTTAGAGCCGGGGTCCTACGAGCAGTACTTC. It is translated as CASSLEPGSYEQYF. The chain is built from TRBV7-7 and TRBJ2-7, with a weak D call TRBD2 (5 bases). The CDR3 length is 14 residues. Germline CDR1 reads SSHAT; CDR2 reads FNYEAQ (reference sequence).

The chain joins TRBV4-1 to TRBJ2-7; a weak D match, TRBD1 (6 bases). This CDR3 region has 15 residues. Between the trimmed V and J ends, which lost 4 bases and 2 bases, there was a span of 15 bases. The germline CDR1 and CDR2 sequences are MGHRA and YSYEKL. Here the CDR3 reads CASSLIYQGTYEQYF. The DNA for the CDR3 is TGCGCCAGCAGCCTAATCTATCAGGGGACCTACGAGCAGTACTTC.

This clone was observed a few times. The chain uses TRBV5-1 and TRBJ2-3, with 7 bases aligning to TRBD1. The CDR3 sequence is 16 residues long. CDR1 is SGHRS and CDR2 is YFSETQ in the germline V gene. The ends lost 0 bases at V and 6 bases at J; junction bases unmatched: 10. CDR3 nucleotide sequence: TGCGCCAGCAGCTTGGGTCGTGCAGGGGGTCAGGATACGCAGTATTTT. It codes for CASSLGRAGGQDTQYF.

This rearrangement joins TRBV19 to TRBJ1-1; D possibly corresponds to TRBD1 (6 bases). CDR1 is LNHDA and CDR2 is SQIVND in the germline V gene (reference sequence). The CDR3 is made up of 16 amino acids. Trimming left V 4 bases short and J 1 base short, with 16 bases between. The CDR3 loop is CASSRGGGPSNTEAFF. The CDR3 DNA is TGTGCCAGTAGTAGGGGAGGGGGACCTTCGAACACTGAAGCTTTCTTT. The whole variable domain, remainder taken from reference TRBV19 and TRBJ1-1, is DGGITQSPKYLFRKEGQNVTLSCEQNLNHDAMYWYRQDPGQGLRLIYYSQIVNDFQKGDIAEGYSVSREKKESFPLTVTSAQKNPTAFYLCASSRGGGPSNTEAFFGQGTRLTVV.

This clone was picked up one time. The chain has TRBV7-6 and TRBJ2-7; tentatively, D is TRBD2 (7 bases). This CDR3 spans 15 amino acids. Germline assignment: CDR1 SGHVS and CDR2 FNYEAQ. V was trimmed by 5 bases and J by 0 bases, leaving 14 bases between them. The CDR3, as DNA: TGTGCCAGCAGCCGGGGAGGGACAAGCTCCTACGAGCAGTACTTC. It is translated as CASSRGGTSSYEQYF.

This sequence joins TRBV5-4 and TRBJ2-5, with 8 bases fitting TRBD2. The CDR3 length is 15 residues. The germline CDR1 and CDR2 sequences are SGHNT and YYREEE (reference sequence). With V trimmed by 2 bases and J by 2 bases, 5 bases remained unmatched. The CDR3: CASSFPGGGQETQYF. The CDR3 DNA sequence: TGTGCCAGCAGCTTCCCGGGCGGGGGGCAAGAGACCCAGTACTTC.